These 18 T cell receptor beta chains were sequenced from one sample in a study of T-cell memory formation after mild COVID-19. One entry per CDR3 protein, called by TCRdb with MiXCR from the 5' RACE reads. Here the sample spans around 430,000 distinct CDR3 sequences, about a sixth being singletons. The sequenced sample was PBMCs or a T cell subset sorted from them (not recorded which). The receptors derive from a man younger than 30 who had mild COVID-19 (a few samples of this study predate the infection). Cell type and time point are not known.

This clonotype was recorded at least ten times. The V call is TRBV6-1, the J call TRBJ2-5, with TRBD2 identical over 9 bases. Germline trimming cut 6 bases from V and 3 bases from J; bases unmatched to any gene: 8. The CDR3 runs to 15 residues. Germline lookup yields CDR1 MNHNS and CDR2 SASEGT. DNA of the CDR3: TGTGCCAGCAGCCGGATAGCGGGGGAGGAAGAGACCCAGTACTTC. Protein product: CASSRIAGEEETQYF.

This clonotype was recorded a few times. The V call is TRBV11-3, the J call TRBJ2-1; D is unresolved. This CDR3 is built from 16 residues. Between the trimmed V and J ends, which lost 4 bases and 7 bases, there was a span of 20 bases. CDR1 SGHNT and CDR2 YENEEA come from the germline V gene. The CDR3 region has the DNA TGTGCCAGCAGCTCCACTCTTCAAGTTACCCCGAATGAGCAGTTCTTC. Protein: CASSSTLQVTPNEQFF.

Regarding this clonotype: At one of its ends the junction is not consistent with the germline gene, which may arise from a read error. J is TRBJ1-1 and V is TRBV2; D unresolved. CDR3 length: 13 residues. Germline V gene data show CDR1 as SNHLY and CDR2 as FYNNEI. The CDR3 protein is CASRPIPNAEAFF. The CDR3 coding sequence is TGTGCCAGCAGACCGATCCCGAACGCTGAAGCTTTCTTT.

The chain carries TRBV4-1 and TRBJ2-4, with a weak D call TRBD2 (6 bases). Germline V gives CDR1 MGHRA, CDR2 YSYEKL. V was shortened by 1 base and J by 2 bases, with 15 bases between the two germline ends. The CDR3 is made up of 17 amino acids. As DNA, the CDR3 is TGCGCCAGCAGCCAAGTCGCGGAGGGGAGGTCCAAAAACATTCAGTACTTC. Translating it yields CASSQVAEGRSKNIQYF.

V gene TRBV18 combines with J gene TRBJ1-1; D is uncertain. The CDR3 sequence is 12 residues long. Trimming left V 4 bases short and J 4 bases short, with 7 bases between. Looked up from germline, CDR1 is KGHSH and CDR2 is LQKENI. The CDR3 DNA sequence: TGTGCCAGCTCACAAGGGCTCACTGAAGCTTTCTTT. Amino acids: CASSQGLTEAFF.

There are a few counts of this clonotype. CDR3 region: CASSYPDRQANYGYTF. CDR3 coding DNA: TGTGCCAGCAGTTACCCTGACAGGCAAGCTAACTATGGCTACACCTTC. The gene calls are TRBV28 and TRBJ1-2; perhaps TRBD1 as D (6 bases). The CDR3 covers 16 residues. The germline gives CDR1 MDHEN, CDR2 SYDVKM. V lost 4 bases, J lost 0 bases, and 15 bases lay in between.

The chain employs TRBV4-2 and TRBJ2-3; no clear D. The germline V gene has CDR1 LGHNA and CDR2 YNFKEQ. Trimming removed 0 bases from V and 3 bases from J, with 13 bases in between. The CDR3 length is 16 residues. In nucleotides, the CDR3 is TGTGCCAGCAGCCAAGATCCCCTCCTATTAACAGATACGCAGTATTTT. Translated, it gives CASSQDPLLLTDTQYF.

This clonotype was counted at least ten times. The V call is TRBV30, the J call TRBJ1-5; D is uncertain. In germline, CDR1 is GTSNPN, CDR2 SVGIG (reference sequence). The CDR3 has 13 amino acids. Trimming removed 3 bases from V and 5 bases from J, with 11 bases in between. Here the CDR3 DNA reads TGTGCCTGGAGAGGCAGCGACTATCAGCCCCAGCATTTT. Amino acid sequence: CAWRGSDYQPQHF.

This clonotype was recorded only once. The genes are TRBV24-1 and TRBJ2-7; no definite D call. V was shortened by 4 bases and J by 8 bases, with 17 bases between the two germline ends. CDR3 length: 14 amino acids. Germline CDR1 KGHDR, CDR2 SFDVKD. The CDR3 coding sequence is TGTGCCACCAGTGAGGGCACTTTACTTATCCAGCAGTACTTC. The encoded protein is CATSEGTLLIQQYF.

In this sample, this clonotype turned up a few times. This sequence joins TRBV6-1 and TRBJ1-1, with D tentatively TRBD1 (6 bases). This CDR3 spans 13 amino acids. The ends were cut back, 6 bases at V and 6 bases at J, with 14 bases in the middle. Germline-derived CDR1 and CDR2 are MNHNS and SASEGT. DNA of the CDR3: TGTGCCAGCAGGAAACAGGGTACGTCTGAAGCTTTCTTT. The encoded protein is CASRKQGTSEAFF.

Ten or more counts support this clonotype. The CDR3 sequence: CASSQDRGTGDEKLFF. The CDR3 region has the DNA TGTGCCAGCAGCCAAGATCGGGGGACAGGGGATGAAAAACTGTTTTTT. V usage is TRBV4-2 and J usage is TRBJ1-4, with 10 positions matching TRBD1. V shed 0 bases and J 6 bases; nucleotides not matched to a gene: 4. Germline loops: CDR1 LGHNA, CDR2 YNFKEQ. The CDR3 is 16 amino acids.

The V gene is TRBV4-2, the J gene TRBJ2-5; either TRBD1 or TRBD2 may supply D (5 bases each). This CDR3 region has 15 residues. Germline V gene sequence: CDR1 LGHNA, CDR2 YNFKEQ. Trimming took 4 bases from V and 2 from J, leaving 14 bases between them. The CDR3 DNA reads TGTGCCAGCAGCCGGCCTCGGGACGGTCAAGAGACCCAGTACTTC. As protein: CASSRPRDGQETQYF.

This clonotype was seen more than once but under ten times. CDR3 loop: CASSYSGTGNTEAFF. In DNA, the CDR3 is TGTGCCAGCAGTTACTCCGGGACAGGGAACACTGAAGCTTTCTTT. The rearrangement links TRBV6-5 to TRBJ1-1; 8 positions match TRBD1. The CDR3 runs to 15 residues. Germline lookup yields CDR1 MNHEY and CDR2 SVGAGI. V was clipped by 0 bases and J by 1 base; unmatched bases: 1.

This rearrangement joins TRBV11-2 to TRBJ2-7; D may be TRBD1 (6 bases). Per the germline V gene, CDR1 is SGHAT and CDR2 is FQNNGV. CDR3 length: 17 amino acids. Trimming shortened V by 5 bases and J by 5 bases, and 25 bases separated the two germline ends. In nucleotides, the CDR3 is TGTGCCAGCAGCCTCCGGGACAACGGTCCTAGTCTCAACGAGCAGTACTTC. Protein product: CASSLRDNGPSLNEQYF.

This clonotype was detected a few times. The V gene is TRBV12-3 or TRBV12-4, the J gene TRBJ2-2; D perhaps matches TRBD1 (5 bases). Trimming stripped 7 bases from V and 1 base from J, with 10 bases between. The CDR3 is 14 residues long. As DNA, the CDR3 is TGTGCCAGCACCTTGACAGAGAACACCGGGGAGCTGTTTTTT. It specifies CASTLTENTGELFF.

The chain links TRBV7-2 to TRBJ1-5; 9 bases align to TRBD1. In germline, CDR1 is SGHTA, CDR2 FQGNSA. The CDR3 has 16 residues. J gave up 2 bases and V 5 bases, and 7 bases lay outside the gene matches. The CDR3 loop reads CASSEGGQGGNQPQHF. CDR3 nucleotide sequence: TGTGCCAGCAGCGAGGGGGGACAGGGCGGCAATCAGCCCCAGCATTTT. Supplemented by reference TRBV7-2 and TRBJ1-5, the full variable domain reads GAGVSQSPSNKVTEKGKDVELRCDPISGHTALYWYRQSLGQGLEFLIYFQGNSAPDKSGLPSDRFSAERTGGSVSTLTIQRTQQEDSAVYLCASSEGGQGGNQPQHFGDGTRLSIL.

The table lists this clonotype with a few counts. The chain links TRBV6-5 to TRBJ1-2; the D is unclear. Deletions cut 2 bases from V and 2 bases from J, with 6 bases between. The CDR3 consists of 13 residues. CDR1 is MNHEY and CDR2 is SVGAGI in the germline V gene. CDR3 DNA: TGTGCCAGCAGTTACGGTGTAAACTATGGCTACACCTTC. This codes for CASSYGVNYGYTF.

This clonotype was picked up a small number of times. The chain links TRBV14 to TRBJ2-5; a possible D gene is TRBD1 (5 bases). This CDR3 contains 13 residues. Trimming cost V 2 bases and J 7 bases, with 11 bases left between them. The germline V gene has CDR1 SGHDN and CDR2 FVKESK. The CDR3 DNA sequence: TGTGCCAGCAGCCAACCAGGGCACGGGACCCAGTACTTC. Translated, it gives CASSQPGHGTQYF.